This section outlines one T cell receptor beta chain sequence together with its context. Other DNA sequences from this sample encode an identical CDR3 as well. As processed by the authors: Quantification of nucleated cells was approximated via reference gene primer amplification. Sequenced by immunoSEQ multiplex PCR; TCRdb stores in-frame clones only, minus some. V, J and clone size are taken as reported in that table, and D and trimming were inferred from the DNA itself. The sample carries under 300,000 clones, roughly 80% recorded once. These data belong to a study of blood T cell repertoires in COVID-19. Study summary: Sites in the United States, Italy and Spain provided acute and convalescent COVID-19 samples. The analysed material was cDNA or gDNA that came from T cells, B-cell-depleted T cells, or PBMCs.

The ends were cut back, 5 bases at V and 0 bases at J, with 7 bases in the middle. Germline assignment: CDR1 GTSNPN and CDR2 SVGIG (reference sequence). There are 12 residues in the CDR3. This rearrangement joins TRBV30 to TRBJ1-1; D might be TRBD1 (5 bases). This TCR derives from a young woman with acute or convalescent COVID-19. Sequenced: peripheral blood. The DNA of the CDR3 is TGTGCCTGGGACAGCCTGAACACTGAAGCTTTCTTT. Amino acid sequence: CAWDSLNTEAFF.